This T cell receptor beta chain comes out of a study of T-cell reconstitution after alpha-beta-depleted transplantation in children. Germline V CDR1 and CDR2: GTSNPN, SVGIG (reference sequence). The CDR3 loop spans 12 amino acids. Trimming took off 3 bases at V and 4 bases at J, with 9 bases between the two ends. Researchers prepared the TCRbeta library using unique molecular identifiers, the study reports. From the PCR reads, TCRdb called clonotypes with MiXCR, one entry per CDR3 protein. The repertoire has a few hundred thousand distinct CDR3 sequences, 10% to 15% of them found once; the top ten carry over 2%. This clonotype has just a few counts. Its specificity is not known. Study results and caveats: About two months after transplant, alpha-beta T cells reportedly came from several hundred expanded graft clones. Several patients had high TCRbeta diversity at day 60; it came from surviving recipient T cells and thymic progenitors. T-cell counts and diversity at one year post-transplant came mainly from newly produced T cells.

This chain connects TRBV30 to TRBJ2-5; the D is unclear. The sequencing here drew on PBMCs, mostly from graft donor cells, taken 360 days after TCRalphabeta/CD19-depleted stem cell transplant. This sequence originates from a male patient aged 5 to 17 who had a stem cell transplant for acute myeloid leukemia, so the T cells may come from the graft donor. The CDR3 loop reads CAWSQGPETQYF. In DNA form, the CDR3 reads TGTGCCTGGAGCCAAGGGCCAGAGACCCAGTACTTC.